Listed below are T cell receptor beta chains from one sample, sequenced in a study of CD8+ T cells in alopecia areata. Clones were sequenced by immunoSEQ multiplex PCR, and TCRdb holds only the in-frame ones, with some missing. Of tens of thousands of clones listed, under 75% are singletons. Sequenced material: CD8+ T cells sorted from blood, taken at week 0. The receptors shown here come from a human donor with alopecia areata. Both conserved end residues are part of each CDR3. The D gene is left open where the match is weak. Part of the rows lack a size; the others show once, few, many or a class for expanded clones.

V gene	CDR3 length	J gene	clone size	D gene	CDR3 protein	CDR3 DNA
TRBV27	13	TRBJ1-2	.	TRBD1	CASRSGGGYGYTF	TGTGCCAGCAGATCAGGGGGTGGCTATGGCTACACCTTC
TRBV30	14	TRBJ2-7	.	TRBD1	CAWNRDSGDREQYF	TGTGCCTGGAACCGGGACAGCGGTGACAGGGAGCAGTACTTC
TRBV7-6	15	TRBJ2-2	.	TRBD1	CASSSGTGRSGELFF	TGTGCCAGCAGCTCCGGGACAGGGAGATCCGGGGAGCTGTTTTTT
TRBV9	13	TRBJ2-7	.	.	CASSEYDSDEQYF	TGTGCCAGCAGCGAATACGACAGTGACGAGCAGTACTTC
TRBV7-9	12	TRBJ1-2	.	.	CASSSQGNGYTF	TGTGCCAGCAGCTCCCAGGGGAACGGCTACACCTTC
TRBV7-3	13	TRBJ1-1	.	.	CASSPQPRSEAFF	TGTGCCAGCAGCCCCCAACCTAGATCTGAAGCTTTCTTT
TRBV7-9	10	TRBJ1-1	.	.	CASMGVQAFF	TGTGCCAGCATGGGCGTACAGGCTTTCTTT
TRBV29-1	14	TRBJ2-1	.	TRBD1	CSVVGQGPYNEQFF	TGCAGCGTTGTGGGACAGGGCCCTTACAATGAGCAGTTCTTC
TRBV7-9	15	TRBJ1-1	.	.	CASSPRLEGRTEAFF	TGTGCCAGCAGCCCGCGCCTTGAGGGGCGGACTGAAGCTTTCTTT
TRBV5-6	13	TRBJ1-2	.	.	CASSLQQGYGYTF	TGTGCCAGCAGCTTGCAACAGGGCTATGGCTACACCTTC
TRBV4-3	14	TRBJ1-1	many	TRBD1	CASSLTGAGAEAFF	TGCGCCAGCAGCCTTACAGGGGCAGGGGCTGAAGCTTTCTTT
TRBV5-7	13	TRBJ1-1	.	.	CASRFPFLTEAFF	TGTGCCAGCAGGTTCCCGTTCTTGACTGAAGCTTTCTTT
TRBV5-6	14	TRBJ2-7	.	TRBD1	CASSGDRGTYEQYF	TGTGCCAGCAGCGGCGACAGGGGGACCTACGAGCAGTACTTC
TRBV7-2	15	TRBJ2-3	.	.	CASSFVQGDTDTQYF	TGTGCCAGCAGCTTCGTTCAAGGGGACACAGATACGCAGTATTTT
TRBV4-1	15	TRBJ2-7	.	TRBD1	CASSQEGTVPYEQYF	TGCGCCAGCAGCCAAGAGGGGACAGTACCCTACGAGCAGTACTTC
TRBV13	14	TRBJ2-7	few	TRBD1	CASSLWQGAHEQYF	TGTGCCAGCAGCTTATGGCAGGGGGCCCACGAGCAGTACTTC
TRBV5-1	14	TRBJ2-7	.	.	CASSSLAPTHEQYF	TGCGCCAGCAGCTCCCTCGCGCCCACCCACGAGCAGTACTTC
TRBV29-1	13	TRBJ2-3	.	.	CSVATVNTDTQYF	TGCAGCGTTGCGACAGTCAACACAGATACGCAGTATTTT
TRBV2	14	TRBJ1-1	.	.	CASSERGMNTEAFF	TGTGCCAGCAGTGAAAGGGGAATGAACACTGAAGCTTTCTTT
TRBV7-9	12	TRBJ1-5	.	.	CASSFFDQPQHF	TGTGCCAGCAGCTTTTTCGATCAGCCCCAGCATTTT
TRBV27	17	TRBJ2-7	.	.	CASSSIPIGADWYEQYF	TGTGCCAGCAGTTCCATCCCGATAGGGGCTGACTGGTACGAGCAGTACTTC
TRBV7-2	14	TRBJ2-7	few	.	CASSLGDVPSEQYF	TGTGCCAGCAGCTTGGGCGATGTTCCTTCCGAGCAGTACTTC
TRBV25-1	14	TRBJ2-7	once	.	CASSEYMGAYEQYF	TGTGCCAGCAGTGAATATATGGGGGCCTACGAGCAGTACTTC
TRBV6-4	15	TRBJ2-3	many	TRBD2	CASSAGTSGTDTQYF	TGTGCCAGCAGTGCCGGGACTAGCGGGACAGATACGCAGTATTTT
TRBV7-6	16	TRBJ2-1	.	.	CASSRTSPSSYNEQFF	TGTGCCAGCAGCCGTACTAGCCCTAGCTCCTACAATGAGCAGTTCTTC
TRBV5-6	13	TRBJ2-7	.	TRBD1	CASTRQGRHEQYF	TGTGCCAGCACCAGACAGGGGCGACACGAGCAGTACTTC
TRBV30	16	TRBJ1-2	.	.	CAWSEGRVSQRGGYTF	TGTGCCTGGAGTGAAGGGAGGGTGTCCCAACGGGGTGGCTACACCTTC
TRBV11-1	14	TRBJ2-3	.	.	CASSYDPGTDTQYF	TGTGCCAGCAGCTACGACCCGGGCACAGATACGCAGTATTTT
TRBV29-1	11	TRBJ2-2	few	.	CSVQHTGELFF	TGCAGCGTTCAACACACCGGGGAGCTGTTTTTT
TRBV6-5	14	TRBJ2-7	.	.	CASSLLDQAYEQYF	TGTGCCAGCAGTCTGTTGGACCAGGCCTACGAGCAGTACTTC
TRBV30	14	TRBJ2-1	.	.	CAWSAALVHNEQFF	TGTGCCTGGAGTGCGGCACTAGTCCACAATGAGCAGTTCTTC
TRBV29-1	13	TRBJ2-7	few	.	CSVEDEGTYEQYF	TGCAGCGTTGAAGACGAGGGGACCTACGAGCAGTACTTC
TRBV5-6	13	TRBJ1-1	.	TRBD1	CASSLVTGEEAFF	TGTGCCAGCAGCTTGGTCACAGGGGAGGAAGCTTTCTTT
TRBV7-6	14	TRBJ1-2	.	TRBD1	CASSSRTGLMDYTF	TGTGCCAGCAGCTCAAGGACAGGGCTTATGGACTACACCTTC
TRBV15	16	TRBJ2-5	.	.	CATSKSPTGEDETQYF	TGTGCCACCAGCAAGAGCCCCACAGGGGAGGACGAGACCCAGTACTTC
TRBV27	15	TRBJ2-3	.	TRBD2	CASSLGLAITDTQYF	TGTGCCAGCAGTTTGGGACTAGCAATCACAGATACGCAGTATTTT
TRBV5-6	13	TRBJ2-5	.	.	CASSQTGEETQYF	TGTGCCAGCAGCCAGACAGGTGAAGAGACCCAGTACTTC
TRBV29-1	13	TRBJ2-1	.	.	CSVKTVSYNEQFF	TGCAGCGTCAAGACGGTTTCCTACAATGAGCAGTTCTTC
TRBV29-1	13	TRBJ2-6	.	.	CSAWWAGANVLTF	TGCAGCGCCTGGTGGGCTGGGGCCAACGTCCTGACTTTC
TRBV6-5	14	TRBJ2-2	.	.	CASSYSKETGELFF	TGTGCCAGCAGTTACTCGAAGGAGACCGGGGAGCTGTTTTTT
TRBV4-1	14	TRBJ2-7	.	.	CASSQAGALYEQYF	TGCGCCAGCAGCCAAGCGGGAGCTCTCTACGAGCAGTACTTC
TRBV7-9	14	TRBJ1-5	.	.	CASTSSGGNQPQHF	TGTGCCAGCACCTCGTCGGGGGGCAATCAGCCCCAGCATTTT
TRBV5-4	14	TRBJ2-3	.	TRBD2	CASSLLAGVDTQYF	TGTGCCAGCAGCTTACTAGCGGGAGTAGATACGCAGTATTTT
TRBV5-1	14	TRBJ2-3	.	TRBD1	CASSTGTGTDTQYF	TGCGCCAGCAGCACCGGGACAGGGACAGATACGCAGTATTTT
TRBV27	13	TRBJ1-1	.	.	CASRIAMNTEAFF	TGTGCCAGCAGAATAGCGATGAACACTGAAGCTTTCTTT
TRBV7-2	15	TRBJ2-7	few	TRBD1	CASSNRDRGSYEQYF	TGTGCCAGCAGCAACCGGGACAGGGGTTCCTACGAGCAGTACTTC
TRBV4-1	17	TRBJ2-7	.	TRBD2	CASSHGTGTSGSYEQYF	TGCGCCAGCAGCCACGGGACCGGGACTAGCGGGAGCTACGAGCAGTACTTC
TRBV4-1	15	TRBJ2-7	.	.	CASSQEEASSYEQYF	TGCGCCAGCAGCCAAGAGGAGGCTAGCTCCTACGAGCAGTACTTC
TRBV27	14	TRBJ2-7	.	TRBD1	CASSFGDSSYEQYF	TGTGCCAGCAGTTTTGGGGACAGTTCCTACGAGCAGTACTTC
TRBV4-1	15	TRBJ1-6	.	.	CASSHPWGEGSPLHF	TGCGCCAGCAGCCACCCTTGGGGCGAGGGTTCACCCCTCCACTTT
TRBV27	14	TRBJ1-1	.	.	CASSLKSLNTEAFF	TGTGCCAGCAGTTTAAAGTCCCTGAACACTGAAGCTTTCTTT
TRBV7-8	18	TRBJ1-1	.	.	CASSLDSGVGTMNTEAFF	TGTGCCAGCAGCTTAGATTCGGGGGTCGGGACGATGAACACTGAAGCTTTCTTT
TRBV7-9	15	TRBJ1-1	.	.	CASSPKNQKNTEAFF	TGTGCCAGCAGCCCAAAAAATCAGAAGAACACTGAAGCTTTCTTT
TRBV5-4	15	TRBJ2-1	.	.	CASSLDRVGRNEQFF	TGTGCCAGCAGCTTGGACAGGGTTGGTCGGAATGAGCAGTTCTTC
TRBV7-2	15	TRBJ1-1	.	.	CASSLDWQTNTEAFF	TGTGCCAGCAGCTTAGATTGGCAGACTAACACTGAAGCTTTCTTT